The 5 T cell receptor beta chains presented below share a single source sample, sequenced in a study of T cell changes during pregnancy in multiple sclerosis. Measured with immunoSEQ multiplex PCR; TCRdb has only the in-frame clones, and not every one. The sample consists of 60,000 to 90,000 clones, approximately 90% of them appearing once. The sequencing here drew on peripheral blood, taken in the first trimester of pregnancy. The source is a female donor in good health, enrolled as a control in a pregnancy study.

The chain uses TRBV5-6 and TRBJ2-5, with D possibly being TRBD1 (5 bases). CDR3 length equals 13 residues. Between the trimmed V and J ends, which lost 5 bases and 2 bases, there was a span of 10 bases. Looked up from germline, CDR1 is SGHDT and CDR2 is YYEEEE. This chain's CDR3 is CASSHRNQETQYF. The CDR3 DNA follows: TGTGCCAGCAGTCACAGGAATCAAGAGACCCAGTACTTC. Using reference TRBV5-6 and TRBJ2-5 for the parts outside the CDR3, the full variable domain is DAGVTQSPTHLIKTRGQQVTLRCSPKSGHDTVSWYQQALGQGPQFIFQYYEEEERQRGNFPDRFSGHQFPNYSSELNVNALLLGDSALYLCASSHRNQETQYFGPGTRLLVL.

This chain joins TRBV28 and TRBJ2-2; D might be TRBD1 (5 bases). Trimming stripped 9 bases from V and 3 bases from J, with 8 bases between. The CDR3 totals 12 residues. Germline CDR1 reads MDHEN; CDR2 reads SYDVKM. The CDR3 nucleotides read TGTGCCAGTGACAGAGACACCGGGGAGCTGTTTTTT. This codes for CASDRDTGELFF. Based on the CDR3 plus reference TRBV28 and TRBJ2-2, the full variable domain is DVKVTQSSRYLVKRTGEKVFLECVQDMDHENMFWYRQDPGLGLRLIYFSYDVKMKEKGDIPEGYSVSREKKERFSLILESASTNQTSMYLCASDRDTGELFFGEGSRLTVL.

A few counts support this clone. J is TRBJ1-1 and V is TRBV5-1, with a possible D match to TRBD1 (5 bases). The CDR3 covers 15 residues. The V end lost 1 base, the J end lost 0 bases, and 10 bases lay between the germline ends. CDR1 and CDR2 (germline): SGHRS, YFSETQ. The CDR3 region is CASSLIRAMNTEAFF. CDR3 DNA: TGCGCCAGCAGCTTGATCAGGGCCATGAACACTGAAGCTTTCTTT.

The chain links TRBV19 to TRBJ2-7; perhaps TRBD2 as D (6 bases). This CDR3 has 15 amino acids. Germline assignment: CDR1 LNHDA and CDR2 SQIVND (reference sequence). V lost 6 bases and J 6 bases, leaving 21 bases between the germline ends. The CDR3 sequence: CASRLGTLDNSEQYF. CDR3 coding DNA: TGTGCCAGTAGATTAGGGACTTTAGACAACAGCGAGCAGTACTTC.

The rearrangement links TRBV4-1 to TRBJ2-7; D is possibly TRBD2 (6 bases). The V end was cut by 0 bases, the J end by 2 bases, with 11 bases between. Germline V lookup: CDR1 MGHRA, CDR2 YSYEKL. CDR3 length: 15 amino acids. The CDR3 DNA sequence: TGCGCCAGCAGCCAAGAGGACTATACTACCTACGAGCAGTACTTC. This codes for CASSQEDYTTYEQYF.